Listed below are T cell receptor beta chains from one sample, sequenced in a study of post-analysis software for immune sequencing data. A single record per CDR3 protein comes from TCRdb applying MiXCR to the PCR reads. The sample consists of some 700,000 distinct CDR3 sequences, 59% of them appearing once. The source material was blood. The receptors stem from a girl aged 2 to 10 with multiple sclerosis. CDR3s include the opening cysteine and the closing phenylalanine or tryptophan. Fields, in order: V gene, J gene, CDR3 protein.

>TRBV6-5|TRBJ2-1
CASRDTGGAWNEQFF
>TRBV5-1|TRBJ2-1
CASTLGGSYNEQFF
>TRBV7-6|TRBJ2-5
CASSLGGLAGGIGETQYF
>TRBV6-5|TRBJ2-3
CASSLGRREHTDTQYF
>TRBV6-4|TRBJ2-7
CASTYRCRTLYEQYF
>TRBV7-2|TRBJ2-1
CASSLGVLAGGEQFF
>TRBV7-2|TRBJ2-7
CASSLGWDGGYEQYF
>TRBV27|TRBJ1-1
CASSTGRSAFF
>TRBV6-1|TRBJ1-5
CASGTAYNQSQHF
>TRBV7-9|TRBJ2-5
CASQGPTDPVEETQYF
>TRBV20-1|TRBJ2-1
CSAPISSSYNEQFF
>TRBV9|TRBJ2-3
CASSVGDFTDTQYF
>TRBV4-1|TRBJ2-3
CASSQEGDRTDTQYF
>TRBV24-1|TRBJ2-5
CATSDSTQMETQYF
>TRBV6-5|TRBJ2-1
CASSRVDNEQFF
>TRBV6-1|TRBJ2-1
CASSEGTSGGYEQFF
>TRBV12-3/TRBV12-4|TRBJ2-1
CASSLDRVGSYNEQFF
>TRBV6-5|.
CASSYTGRYEQYF
>TRBV29-1|TRBJ1-1
CSVADRGLVNTEAFF
>TRBV10-3|TRBJ1-4
CAISEWGNEKLFF
>TRBV11-2|TRBJ2-7
CASSTPRLAGEQGDSYYEQYF
>TRBV5-1|TRBJ1-1
CASSFIRSGTAENEAFF
>TRBV5-6|TRBJ2-5
CASSWGDVEETQYF
>TRBV4-1|TRBJ2-7
CASSQASASGSFEQYF
>TRBV2|TRBJ1-2
CASSGGGRHYGYTF
>TRBV6-2/TRBV6-3|TRBJ1-4
CASSPKGTAFLATNEKLFF
>TRBV7-9|TRBJ2-1
CASSGGLLYGDEQFF
>TRBV28|.
CASRPGQGIAYEQYF
>TRBV7-3|TRBJ2-1
CASSSGQGLSNEQFF
>TRBV12-3/TRBV12-4|TRBJ1-4
CASSPDRAPATNEKLFF
>TRBV10-2|TRBJ2-5
CAGGRGAETQYF
>TRBV15|TRBJ2-7
CATSRVDRGNISRREVMSSYEQYF